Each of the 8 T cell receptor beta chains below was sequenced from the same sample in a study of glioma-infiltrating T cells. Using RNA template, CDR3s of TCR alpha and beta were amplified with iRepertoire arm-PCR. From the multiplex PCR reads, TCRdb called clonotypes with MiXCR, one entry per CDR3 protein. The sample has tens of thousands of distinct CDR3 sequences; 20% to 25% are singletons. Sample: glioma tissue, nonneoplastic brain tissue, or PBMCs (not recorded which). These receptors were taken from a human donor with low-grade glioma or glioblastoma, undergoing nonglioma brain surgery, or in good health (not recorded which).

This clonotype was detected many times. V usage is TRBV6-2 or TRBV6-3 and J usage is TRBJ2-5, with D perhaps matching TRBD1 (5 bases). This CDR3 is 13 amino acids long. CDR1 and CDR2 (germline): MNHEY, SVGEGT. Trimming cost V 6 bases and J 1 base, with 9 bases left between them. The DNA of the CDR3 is TGTGCCAGCAGCAGACAGTCCCAAGAGACCCAGTACTTC. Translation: CASSRQSQETQYF.

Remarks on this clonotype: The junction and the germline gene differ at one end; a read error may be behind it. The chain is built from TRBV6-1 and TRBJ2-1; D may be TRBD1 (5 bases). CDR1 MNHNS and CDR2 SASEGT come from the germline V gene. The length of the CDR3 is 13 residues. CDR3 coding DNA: TGCGCCAGCACTGAATTGACAGTCCATGAGCAGTTCTTC. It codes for CASTELTVHEQFF.

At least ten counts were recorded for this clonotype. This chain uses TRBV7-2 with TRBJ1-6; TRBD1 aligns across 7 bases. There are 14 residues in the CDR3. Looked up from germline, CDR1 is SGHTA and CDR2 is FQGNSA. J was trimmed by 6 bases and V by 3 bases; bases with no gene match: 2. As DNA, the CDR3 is TGTGCCAGCAGCTTTCGACAGGGTAATTCACCCCTCCACTTT. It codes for CASSFRQGNSPLHF.

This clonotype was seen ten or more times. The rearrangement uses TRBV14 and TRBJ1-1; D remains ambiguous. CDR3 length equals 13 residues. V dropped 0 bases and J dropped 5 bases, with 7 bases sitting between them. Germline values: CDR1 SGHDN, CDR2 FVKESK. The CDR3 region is CASSQDLRTEAFF. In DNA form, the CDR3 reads TGTGCCAGCAGCCAAGATTTGAGGACTGAAGCTTTCTTT.

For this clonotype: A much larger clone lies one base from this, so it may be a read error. The CDR3 region has the DNA TGCGCCAGCAGCCTTGGGATCTACAATGAGCAGTCCTTC. Translated, it gives CASSLGIYNEQSF. The V and J genes are TRBV6-1 and TRBJ2-1; D uncertain. The length of the CDR3 is 13 residues. Per the germline V gene, CDR1 is MNHNS and CDR2 is SASEGT.

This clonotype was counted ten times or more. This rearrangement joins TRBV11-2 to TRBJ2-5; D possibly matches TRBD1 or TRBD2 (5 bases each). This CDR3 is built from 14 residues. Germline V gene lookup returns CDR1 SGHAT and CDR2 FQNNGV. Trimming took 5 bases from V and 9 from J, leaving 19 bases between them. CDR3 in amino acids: CASSPLRAPRAQYF. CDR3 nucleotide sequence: TGTGCCAGCAGCCCACTCAGGGCTCCGAGGGCCCAGTACTTC.

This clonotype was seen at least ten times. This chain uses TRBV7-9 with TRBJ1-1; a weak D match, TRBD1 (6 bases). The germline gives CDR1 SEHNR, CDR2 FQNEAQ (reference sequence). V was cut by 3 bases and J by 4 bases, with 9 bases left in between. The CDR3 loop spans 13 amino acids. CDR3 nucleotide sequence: TGTGCCAGCAGCTTCACAGGGTCCACTGAAGCTTTCTTT. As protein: CASSFTGSTEAFF.

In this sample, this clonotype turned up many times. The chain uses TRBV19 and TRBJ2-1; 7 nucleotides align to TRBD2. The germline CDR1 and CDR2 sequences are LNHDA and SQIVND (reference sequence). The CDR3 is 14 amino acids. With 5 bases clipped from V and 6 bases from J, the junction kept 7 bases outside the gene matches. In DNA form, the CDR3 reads TGTGCCAGTAGTCCTCCCCCGGGGGGCAATGAGCAGTTCTTC. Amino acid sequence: CASSPPPGGNEQFF.